This T cell receptor beta chain appears in the sequencing data of a study of cytomegalovirus exposure and HLA in healthy donors. Study-level findings and limits: An analysis done earlier found most TCR beta V segments productive about 90% or about 30% of the time. Versus the approximately 670-donor mean, an Asian-associated ancestry cluster reportedly showed fewer N-insertions in a later analysis.

The table lists this clone with a few counts. Antigen unknown. The V segment lost 1 base and the J segment 5 bases; nucleotides outside the gene matches: 2. The CDR3 contains 15 residues. Germline lookup yields CDR1 KGHSH and CDR2 LQKENI. PCR employed 60 Vbeta and 13 Jbeta primers. Assay used: immunoSEQ multiplex PCR; TCRdb lists only in-frame clones, some missing. The sample shows under 200,000 clones, approximately 67% of them seen only once. This receptor was taken from a woman aged 18-30 years in good health and CMV-seropositive. The sequencing sample was made of PBMCs. The genes are TRBV18 and TRBJ1-6; 7 bases align to TRBD1. CDR3 nucleotide sequence: TGTGCCAGCTCACCACTAGGGACAGATAATTCACCCCTCCACTTT. Translating it yields CASSPLGTDNSPLHF.